The 14 T cell receptor beta chains below all came from one sample that was sequenced in a study of blood T cell repertoires in COVID-19. Profiling relied on immunoSEQ multiplex PCR, and the TCRdb table lists in-frame clones only, not all of them. This repertoire shows 260,000 or so clones, around four fifths found once; its top ten account for approximately 6%. The source material was peripheral blood. These receptors were obtained from a man aged 80 or over with acute or convalescent COVID-19.

The chain has TRBV28 and TRBJ2-4; 8 nucleotides agree with TRBD2. CDR3 size: 14 residues. CDR1 and CDR2 from the germline V gene are MDHEN and SYDVKM. Trimming cost V 3 bases and J 5 bases; bases outside gene matches: 3. CDR3 sequence (DNA): TGTGCCAGCAGTTTTCTGCGGGGGGAAAACATTCAGTACTTC. This codes for CASSFLRGENIQYF.

The rearrangement joins TRBV6-5 to TRBJ2-3; D is possibly TRBD1 (5 bases). There are 15 residues in the CDR3. The V end lost 7 bases, the J end lost 2 bases, and 16 bases lay between the germline ends. Germline V lookup: CDR1 MNHEY, CDR2 SVGAGI. As DNA, the CDR3 is TGTGCCAGCACCGAAGGGGCAGCAACCACAGATACGCAGTATTTT. It encodes CASTEGAATTDTQYF.

This rearrangement joins TRBV27 to TRBJ2-3, with TRBD2 matching 13 bases. V shed 0 bases and J 6 bases; nucleotides not matched to a gene: 3. Germline CDR1 and CDR2: MNHEY and SMNVEV (reference sequence). The CDR3 has 16 residues. The CDR3 is CASSLSGTSGMDTQYF. In DNA, the CDR3 is TGTGCCAGCAGTTTATCGGGGACTAGCGGGATGGATACGCAGTATTTT.

This clone was found once. The genes are TRBV2 and TRBJ1-4; D is unresolved. CDR3 length: 16 amino acids. CDR1 is SNHLY and CDR2 is FYNNEI in the germline V gene. Deletions cut 6 bases from V and 3 bases from J, with 17 bases between. The CDR3 spells CASRVVKSAPNEKLFF. CDR3 coding DNA: TGTGCCAGCAGAGTCGTCAAGAGTGCACCTAATGAAAAACTGTTTTTT.

The chain carries TRBV6-1 and TRBJ2-1, with D possibly being TRBD2 (6 bases). The CDR3 is made up of 15 amino acids. CDR1 is MNHNS and CDR2 is SASEGT in the germline V gene. Trimming stripped 1 base from V and 2 bases from J, with 9 bases between. Written as DNA, the CDR3 is TGTGCCAGCAGTGAAGGAGGCGGGACCTACAATGAGCAGTTCTTC. Its translation: CASSEGGGTYNEQFF.

The genes are TRBV11-3 and TRBJ2-1; 7 bases agree with TRBD2. Germline V gives CDR1 SGHNT, CDR2 YENEEA. This CDR3 spans 13 amino acids. The J segment lost 10 bases and the V segment lost 0 bases, leaving 3 bases of the junction unmatched. The CDR3 reads CASSLDFGREQFF. For the CDR3, the DNA is TGTGCCAGCAGCTTAGATTTCGGGAGGGAGCAGTTCTTC.

CDR3 DNA: TGTGCCAGCAGCGGCCCCCAGGGAGCGGGGGGCACAGATACGCAGTATTTT. Translated, it gives CASSGPQGAGGTDTQYF. The chain links TRBV9 to TRBJ2-3; 8 nucleotides line up with TRBD2. After removal of 3 bases from V and 1 base from J, the junction contained 10 bases not matched to a gene. Looked up from germline, CDR1 is SGDLS and CDR2 is YYNGEE. The CDR3 is 17 amino acids.

Worth noting for this clone: The same CDR3 can be traced to other DNA sequences in this sample. The chain links TRBV6-5 to TRBJ1-1; D perhaps matches TRBD1 (6 bases). CDR1 MNHEY and CDR2 SVGAGI come from the germline V gene. V dropped 6 bases and J dropped 1 base, with 9 bases sitting between them. This CDR3 is 13 amino acids long. The CDR3 loop is CASRLQGNTEAFF. The CDR3 nucleotides read TGTGCCAGCAGATTACAGGGGAACACTGAAGCTTTCTTT.

This rearrangement joins TRBV5-1 to TRBJ2-5, with D possibly being TRBD1 (8 bases). Trimming pared 2 bases from V and 4 bases from J, leaving 18 bases between. CDR1 is SGHRS and CDR2 is YFSETQ in the germline V gene. CDR3 length: 16 residues. CDR3 bases: TGCGCCAGCAGCTTCATGACAGGGGAGGGAGGAGAGACCCAGTACTTC. Its translation is CASSFMTGEGGETQYF.

The chain has TRBV6-1 and TRBJ1-1, with D unclear. Per the germline V gene, CDR1 is MNHNS and CDR2 is SASEGT. Between the trimmed V and J ends, which lost 2 bases and 1 base, there was a span of 11 bases. This CDR3 contains 15 residues. CDR3 sequence reads: CASSEQARRNTEAFF. DNA for the CDR3: TGTGCCAGCAGTGAACAGGCACGCCGGAACACTGAAGCTTTCTTT.

The rearrangement links TRBV28 to TRBJ1-1, with D perhaps matching TRBD1 (6 bases). CDR1 and CDR2 from the germline V gene are MDHEN and SYDVKM. Trimming took off 6 bases at V and 10 bases at J, with 15 bases between the two ends. The CDR3 is 12 amino acids. As DNA, the CDR3 is TGTGCCAGCAGCCCACCCCAGGGGAGAGCTTTCTTT. Protein sequence: CASSPPQGRAFF.

The rearrangement uses TRBV18 and TRBJ2-6, with 8 nucleotides matching TRBD2. CDR1 is KGHSH and CDR2 is LQKENI in the germline V gene. Unmatched junction bases numbered 16, after V lost 3 bases and J lost 3 bases. The CDR3 covers 20 residues. CDR3 nucleotide sequence: TGTGCCAGCTCACCCTCCCTAATCCCCAGCGGGGGTCTTGGGGCCAACGTCCTGACTTTC. Its protein product is CASSPSLIPSGGLGANVLTF.

The genes are TRBV19 and TRBJ2-3, with TRBD2 identical over 10 bases. The V gene's germline CDR1 is LNHDA and CDR2 SQIVND (reference sequence). The CDR3 loop spans 16 amino acids. V shed 4 bases and J 5 bases; nucleotides not matched to a gene: 9. CDR3: CASSRESGRVGDTQYF. The CDR3 region has the DNA TGTGCCAGTAGTAGAGAGAGCGGGAGGGTAGGAGATACGCAGTATTTT. The full variable domain, in which reference TRBV19 and TRBJ2-3 provide the parts outside the CDR3, is DGGITQSPKYLFRKEGQNVTLSCEQNLNHDAMYWYRQDPGQGLRLIYYSQIVNDFQKGDIAEGYSVSREKKESFPLTVTSAQKNPTAFYLCASSRESGRVGDTQYFGPGTRLTVL.

This sequence joins TRBV18 and TRBJ2-5, with 9 bases lining up with TRBD1. Germline CDR1 and CDR2: KGHSH and LQKENI. Unmatched junction bases numbered 6, after V lost 3 bases and J lost 1 base. This CDR3 has 16 residues. Here the CDR3 DNA reads TGTGCCAGCTCACCGGGGACAGGGTACATCCAAGAGACCCAGTACTTC. Translating it yields CASSPGTGYIQETQYF.